One and the same sample provided the 22 T cell receptor beta chains below, sequenced in a study of beta chain features in type 1 diabetes. Their recognized antigens are unknown. Points from the study as a whole: People with Type 1 diabetes carried modestly yet significantly shorter TCRB CDR3s in all four CD4+ subsets.

Every isolated RNA sample was fully reverse transcribed, so sequencing captured expressed TCRB transcripts. Clones were read by immunoSEQ multiplex PCR, and TCRdb kept only the in-frame ones, dropping some. The sample contains 65,000 to 85,000 clones, approximately 47% of which appear only once. The specimen was central memory CD4+ T cells from blood. These receptors were collected from a man aged 30 to 45 with type 1 diabetes.

The genes are TRBV18 and TRBJ2-7, with 9 bases fitting TRBD1. The CDR3 is 15 amino acids. After removal of 3 bases from V and 0 bases from J, the junction contained 3 bases not matched to a gene. Looked up from germline, CDR1 is KGHSH and CDR2 is LQKENI. The CDR3 protein is CASSPGQGLSYEQYF. CDR3 DNA sequence: TGTGCCAGCTCACCGGGACAGGGTCTCTCCTACGAGCAGTACTTC.

V gene TRBV6-1 combines with J gene TRBJ1-2; D perhaps matches TRBD1 (5 bases). The V end lost 7 bases, the J end lost 7 bases, and 13 bases lay between the germline ends. The CDR3 totals 12 residues. Germline CDR1 and CDR2: MNHNS and SASEGT. The CDR3 bases are TGTGCCAGCATGGGGAAGGGGATTGGCTACACCTTC. The encoded protein is CASMGKGIGYTF.

The chain links TRBV11-2 to TRBJ2-1; TRBD2 aligns across 10 bases. This CDR3 region has 18 residues. The junction had 6 bases not matched to a gene; V was cut back by 1 base and J by 0 bases. CDR1 SGHAT and CDR2 FQNNGV come from the germline V gene. The CDR3 DNA reads TGTGCCAGCAGCTTAGGGTTAGCGGGAGGAACCTCCTACAATGAGCAGTTCTTC. This sequence encodes CASSLGLAGGTSYNEQFF. Drawing the rest from reference TRBV11-2 and TRBJ2-1, the complete variable domain is EAGVAQSPRYKIIEKRQSVAFWCNPISGHATLYWYQQILGQGPKLLIQFQNNGVVDDSQLPKDRFSAERLKGVDSTLKIQPAKLEDSAVYLCASSLGLAGGTSYNEQFFGPGTRLTVL.

This clone was counted a few times. The chain uses TRBV7-2 and TRBJ1-5; no definite D call. This CDR3 comprises 15 residues. Per germline, CDR1 SGHTA and CDR2 FQGNSA. V dropped 0 bases and J dropped 2 bases, with 8 bases sitting between them. The CDR3: CASSLAGSRNQPQHF. The CDR3 DNA is TGTGCCAGCAGCTTAGCCGGTTCCCGCAATCAGCCCCAGCATTTT.

This clone was counted a few times. The CDR3 spells CAISDKSDRDYEQYF. The CDR3 DNA follows: TGTGCCATCAGTGATAAGTCGGACAGAGACTACGAGCAGTACTTC. The V call is TRBV10-3, the J call TRBJ2-7; possible D gene TRBD1, 6 bases. Germline assignment: CDR1 ENHRY and CDR2 SYGVKD. This CDR3 contains 15 residues. Trimming left V 3 bases short and J 3 bases short, with 15 bases between.

The chain couples TRBV5-1 to TRBJ2-5, with 8 positions matching TRBD1. The junction had 6 bases not matched to a gene; V was cut back by 3 bases and J by 2 bases. The CDR3 is made up of 15 amino acids. Germline CDR1 and CDR2: SGHRS and YFSETQ. CDR3 nucleotide sequence: TGCGCCAGCAGCTCTACAGGGGGTCGGCAAGAGACCCAGTACTTC. This gives the protein CASSSTGGRQETQYF.

In its sample, this clone was seen a few times. This rearrangement joins TRBV2 to TRBJ1-2; 9 bases are shared with TRBD1. CDR1 SNHLY and CDR2 FYNNEI come from the germline V gene. This CDR3 is 14 amino acids long. J was trimmed by 7 bases and V by 5 bases; bases with no gene match: 8. The CDR3 loop is CASSLRDRDIGYTF. As DNA, the CDR3 is TGTGCCAGCAGTCTCCGGGACAGGGACATTGGCTACACCTTC.

The chain couples TRBV27 to TRBJ2-7, with unresolved D. This CDR3 is 13 amino acids long. The germline V gene has CDR1 MNHEY and CDR2 SMNVEV (reference sequence). Trimming took off 2 bases at V and 2 bases at J, with 7 bases between the two ends. The CDR3 loop is CASSLMLAYEQYF. CDR3 bases: TGTGCCAGCAGTTTAATGTTAGCCTACGAGCAGTACTTC.

The chain uses TRBV5-1 and TRBJ2-6; D might be TRBD2 (7 bases). The CDR3 spans 18 residues. V dropped 0 bases and J dropped 0 bases, with 13 bases sitting between them. In germline, CDR1 is SGHRS, CDR2 YFSETQ. The CDR3, as DNA: TGCGCCAGCAGCTTGGTTAGGGGGGGGCTCTCTGGGGCCAACGTCCTGACTTTC. Translating gives CASSLVRGGLSGANVLTF.

This clone showed up just a few times. The chain combines TRBV4-1 with TRBJ2-1; D uncertain. Trimming left V 0 bases short and J 8 bases short, with 14 bases between. CDR1 MGHRA and CDR2 YSYEKL come from the germline V gene. The CDR3 sequence is 15 residues long. As DNA, the CDR3 is TGCGCCAGCAGCCAAGATTGGCTAGGCCCCGATGAGCAGTTCTTC. It is translated as CASSQDWLGPDEQFF.

The table lists this clone with a few counts. V and J are TRBV6-5 and TRBJ1-2; TRBD1 matches at 7 bases. Trimming at V came to 6 bases and at J to 6 bases, leaving 13 bases not matched to a gene. This CDR3 spans 15 amino acids. Germline-derived CDR1 and CDR2 are MNHEY and SVGAGI. CDR3 bases: TGTGCCAGCAGCACCGGGACAGAGAGTCCGGATGGCTACACCTTC. This sequence encodes CASSTGTESPDGYTF.

This clone was counted a few times. The chain recombines TRBV11-2 with TRBJ2-5; 8 bases align to TRBD1. The germline CDR1 and CDR2 sequences are SGHAT and FQNNGV. This CDR3 is 15 amino acids long. J lost 5 bases, V lost 5 bases, and 10 bases had no gene match. CDR3 DNA: TGTGCCAGCAGCCCTGGGACAGGAGGTACGGAGACCCAGTACTTC. This translates into CASSPGTGGTETQYF.

The rearrangement joins TRBV18 to TRBJ2-2; D is perhaps TRBD1 (5 bases). V was pared by 3 bases and J by 6 bases, with 5 bases between. Germline assignment: CDR1 KGHSH and CDR2 LQKENI. This CDR3 is 12 amino acids long. The chain's CDR3 is CASSPRAGELFF. The CDR3 DNA sequence: TGTGCCAGCTCACCCAGGGCCGGGGAGCTGTTTTTT.

This clone was seen only once. The chain joins TRBV5-1 to TRBJ2-5; 11 bases align to TRBD2. This CDR3 is built from 14 residues. In germline, CDR1 is SGHRS, CDR2 YFSETQ. V was pared by 4 bases and J by 5 bases, with 4 bases of the junction left unmatched. In nucleotides, the CDR3 is TGCGCCAGCAGCCTCCGACTAGCGGGGGAGACCCAGTACTTC. Translated, it gives CASSLRLAGETQYF.

The V gene is TRBV6-5, the J gene TRBJ2-7, with 8 bases fitting TRBD2. J was trimmed by 7 bases and V by 2 bases; bases with no gene match: 10. The CDR3 loop spans 15 amino acids. CDR1 is MNHEY, CDR2 SVGAGI, per germline. CDR3 DNA: TGTGCCAGCAGTTACGGGTCGGGAGGGCCGTGGGAGCAGTACTTC. It encodes CASSYGSGGPWEQYF.

The rearrangement uses TRBV5-1 and TRBJ2-2, with D maybe TRBD2 (6 bases). V lost 0 bases to trimming and J lost 5 bases, with 11 bases between them. The CDR3 extends over 15 amino acids. Germline assignment: CDR1 SGHRS and CDR2 YFSETQ. This CDR3 reads CASSLGVAGTGELFF. Here the CDR3 DNA reads TGCGCCAGCAGCTTGGGGGTCGCGGGAACCGGGGAGCTGTTTTTT.

The V and J genes are TRBV7-2 and TRBJ1-4, with D tentatively TRBD1 (5 bases). CDR1 and CDR2 (germline): SGHTA, FQGNSA. This CDR3 is built from 13 residues. The V end lost 7 bases, the J end lost 7 bases, and 13 bases lay between the germline ends. Here the CDR3 DNA reads TGTGCCAGCACCCGTAGCGGGGGTGAAAAACTGTTTTTT. Protein product: CASTRSGGEKLFF.

The V gene is TRBV5-1, the J gene TRBJ1-6; the D is unclear. In germline, CDR1 is SGHRS, CDR2 YFSETQ. Trimming left V 0 bases short and J 7 bases short, with 14 bases between. The CDR3 length is 16 residues. CDR3 in amino acids: CASSLEVGRQNSPLHF. CDR3 nucleotide sequence: TGCGCCAGCAGCTTGGAAGTGGGCAGGCAGAATTCACCCCTCCACTTT. Drawing the rest from reference TRBV5-1 and TRBJ1-6, the complete variable domain is KAGVTQTPRYLIKTRGQQVTLSCSPISGHRSVSWYQQTPGQGLQFLFEYFSETQRNKGNFPGRFSGRQFSNSRSEMNVSTLELGDSALYLCASSLEVGRQNSPLHFGNGTRLTVT.

J is TRBJ2-4 and V is TRBV5-6; 11 bases fit TRBD1. The CDR3 loop spans 12 amino acids. Per germline, CDR1 SGHDT and CDR2 YYEEEE. V dropped 5 bases and J dropped 15; count of bases not matched to a gene: 7. The CDR3 DNA is TGTGCCAGCAGAAGGGACAGGGGGGATATGTACTTC. Residues: CASRRDRGDMYF.

The J gene is TRBJ2-5, the V gene TRBV9; no definite D call. V lost 0 bases and J 5 bases, leaving 11 bases between the germline ends. Germline V lookup: CDR1 SGDLS, CDR2 YYNGEE. There are 14 residues in the CDR3. The CDR3 spells CASSVGAVGETQYF. As DNA, the CDR3 is TGTGCCAGCAGCGTAGGGGCAGTGGGTGAGACCCAGTACTTC.

The V gene is TRBV11-2, the J gene TRBJ1-3; TRBD1 aligns across 7 bases. The CDR3 contains 15 residues. V trimming: 1 base; J trimming: 2 bases; junction bases outside the gene matches: 2. The V gene's germline CDR1 is SGHAT and CDR2 FQNNGV. The CDR3 protein is CASSLAGQAGNTIYF. Written as DNA, the CDR3 is TGTGCCAGCAGCTTAGCAGGACAGGCTGGAAACACCATATATTTT.

This clone was found once. The V call is TRBV9, the J call TRBJ2-1, with a weak D call TRBD2 (6 bases). The CDR3 covers 15 residues. The germline V gene encodes CDR1 SGDLS and CDR2 YYNGEE. V gave up 0 bases and J gave up 2 bases, with 9 bases separating them. CDR3 DNA: TGTGCCAGCAGCGTAGCGGGAGAGACCTACAATGAGCAGTTCTTC. This codes for CASSVAGETYNEQFF.